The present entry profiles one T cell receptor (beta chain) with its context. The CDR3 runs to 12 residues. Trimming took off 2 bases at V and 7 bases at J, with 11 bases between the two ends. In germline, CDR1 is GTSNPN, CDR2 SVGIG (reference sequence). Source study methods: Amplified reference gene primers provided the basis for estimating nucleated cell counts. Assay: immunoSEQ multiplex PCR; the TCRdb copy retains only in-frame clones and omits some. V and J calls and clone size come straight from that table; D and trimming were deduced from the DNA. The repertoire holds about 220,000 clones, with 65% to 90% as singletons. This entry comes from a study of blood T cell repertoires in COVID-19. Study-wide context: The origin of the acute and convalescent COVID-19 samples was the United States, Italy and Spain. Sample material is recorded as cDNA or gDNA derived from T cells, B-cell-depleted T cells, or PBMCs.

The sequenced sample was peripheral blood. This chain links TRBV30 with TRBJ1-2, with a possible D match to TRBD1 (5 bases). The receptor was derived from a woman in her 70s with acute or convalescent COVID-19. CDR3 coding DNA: TGTGCCTGGAGTAGCGGGGCGGGTGGCTACACCTTC. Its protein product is CAWSSGAGGYTF.